A selection of T cell receptor beta chains follows, all from one sample in a study of blood T cell repertoires in COVID-19. Profiled with immunoSEQ multiplex PCR; TCRdb holds only in-frame clones, not every one. The repertoire includes 110,000 to 150,000 clones, approximately 90% of them detected once, and about 11% sits in the top ten. Sequenced: peripheral blood. The receptors stem from a woman over 75 with acute or convalescent COVID-19. The CDR3 runs from the conserved cysteine through the conserved F or W. The D gene is left open where the match is weak. Clone size is shown for a subset of rows, as once, few, many or a class of expanded clone.

>once|TRBV5-1|NA|TRBJ1-2
CASSWGQADYGYTF
TGCGCCAGCAGCTGGGGGCAGGCGGACTATGGCTACACCTTC
>NA|TRBV5-1|NA|TRBJ1-3
CASNGIRRIYF
TGCGCCAGCAACGGGATCAGGCGCATATATTTT
>NA|TRBV7-9|TRBD1|TRBJ2-7
CASSGGQQSSYEQYF
TGTGCCAGCAGCGGGGGACAGCAAAGCTCCTACGAGCAGTACTTC
>NA|TRBV7-3|TRBD1|TRBJ1-1
CASRGQGLNTEAFF
TGTGCCAGCAGGGGACAGGGTTTGAACACTGAAGCTTTCTTT
>NA|TRBV5-4|NA|TRBJ2-5
CASSRLEDFQETQYF
TGTGCCAGCAGCCGACTAGAGGATTTCCAAGAGACCCAGTACTTC
>NA|TRBV2|NA|TRBJ1-2
CASSDMEQRGYTF
TGTGCCAGCAGTGATATGGAGCAGAGGGGCTACACCTTC
>NA|TRBV6-5|NA|TRBJ1-1
CASTTGKGYVSEAFF
TGTGCCAGCACCACGGGTAAGGGGTATGTCTCTGAAGCTTTCTTT
>NA|TRBV18|NA|TRBJ2-5
CASSPFQGRTIPKAPETQYF
TGTGCCAGCTCACCATTCCAGGGAAGAACCATCCCAAAAGCCCCGGAGACCCAGTACTTC
>NA|TRBV28|TRBD2|TRBJ2-1
CASSSWTSGGAGNEQFF
TGTGCCAGCAGTTCATGGACTAGCGGGGGGGCTGGCAATGAGCAGTTCTTC
>NA|TRBV9|NA|TRBJ1-3
CASSVALFDTIYF
TGTGCCAGCAGCGTAGCCCTCTTCGACACCATATATTTT
>NA|TRBV5-4|TRBD1|TRBJ2-5
CASSGRTGKETQYF
TGTGCCAGCAGCGGACGGACAGGGAAAGAGACCCAGTACTTC
>NA|TRBV6-5|NA|TRBJ2-7
CATTGIWDEQYF
TGTGCCACAACGGGGATTTGGGACGAGCAGTACTTC
>NA|TRBV5-1|NA|TRBJ1-1
CASSLEGMAFF
TGCGCCAGCAGCTTGGAGGGGATGGCTTTCTTT
>few|TRBV7-8|TRBD2|TRBJ2-1
CASSGRLARGRDEQFF
TGTGCCAGCAGCGGGAGACTAGCCCGGGGGAGGGATGAGCAGTTCTTC
>NA|TRBV5-1|NA|TRBJ2-5
CASKYSQETQYF
TGCGCCAGCAAGTACAGCCAAGAGACCCAGTACTTC
>NA|TRBV12-3/TRBV12-4|NA|TRBJ2-1
CASTLSDNEQFF
TGTGCCAGCACCCTTAGCGACAATGAGCAGTTCTTC
>NA|TRBV5-1|NA|TRBJ1-1
CASSSDRMNTEAFF
TGCGCCAGCAGCTCCGACAGGATGAACACTGAAGCTTTCTTT
>NA|TRBV19|NA|TRBJ2-5
CASSNPAGSPYQETQYF
TGTGCCAGTAGTAATCCCGCGGGGTCCCCGTACCAAGAGACCCAGTACTTC
>few|TRBV3-1/TRBV3-2|NA|TRBJ1-1
CASSHADRNTEAFF
TGTGCCAGCAGCCACGCGGACAGGAACACTGAAGCTTTCTTT
>NA|TRBV3-1/TRBV3-2|TRBD1|TRBJ1-2
CASSQTGGSGYTF
TGTGCCAGCAGCCAAACAGGGGGGTCTGGCTACACCTTC
>NA|TRBV9|NA|TRBJ2-3
CASSVLSVSTDTQYF
TGTGCCAGCAGCGTCCTTTCGGTTAGCACAGATACGCAGTATTTT
>NA|TRBV6-5|TRBD1|TRBJ2-7
CASSRTGGSPYEQYF
TGTGCCAGCAGTAGGACAGGGGGGTCCCCCTACGAGCAGTACTTC
>NA|TRBV19|NA|TRBJ2-4
CASSTGDKNIQYF
TGTGCCAGTAGTACAGGGGACAAAAACATTCAGTACTTC
>NA|TRBV30|NA|TRBJ1-4
CAWSQGLVEKLFF
TGTGCCTGGAGTCAGGGTTTGGTTGAAAAACTGTTTTTT
>NA|TRBV23-1|NA|TRBJ2-6
CASKPGHPFSGANVLTF
TGCGCCAGCAAACCGGGACATCCTTTCTCTGGGGCCAACGTCCTGACTTTC